Below are 24 T cell receptor beta chains sequenced from a single sample in a study of blood T cell repertoires in COVID-19. Sequencing used immunoSEQ multiplex PCR; TCRdb keeps in-frame clones, though not all of them. The data show 250,000 or so clones, with 80% to 90% seen just once and over 1.2% held by the top ten. Sequencing was carried out using peripheral blood. The receptors were gathered from an elderly man with acute or convalescent COVID-19.

The chain carries TRBV7-9 and TRBJ1-1, with 9 nucleotides matching TRBD1. CDR3 length: 14 amino acids. The ends lost 6 bases at V and 4 bases at J; junction bases unmatched: 6. CDR1 is SEHNR and CDR2 is FQNEAQ in the germline V gene (reference sequence). CDR3 sequence (DNA): TGTGCCAGCAGTCAGGACAGGGGAGGCACTGAAGCTTTCTTT. Translating it yields CASSQDRGGTEAFF.

The V and J genes are TRBV29-1 and TRBJ2-5, with 8 bases matching TRBD2. This CDR3 is 12 amino acids long. CDR1 and CDR2 (germline): SQVTM, ANQGSEA. V was pared by 7 bases and J by 5 bases, with 6 bases of the junction left unmatched. For the CDR3, the DNA is TGCAGCGCCCTGACTAGCGTTGAGACCCAGTACTTC. This translates into CSALTSVETQYF.

V usage is TRBV18 and J usage is TRBJ2-1, with D perhaps TRBD1 (6 bases). Deletions cut 2 bases from V and 4 bases from J, with 18 bases between. In germline, CDR1 is KGHSH, CDR2 LQKENI. The CDR3 has 17 amino acids. CDR3 amino acids: CASSPFGDKGAYNEQFF. CDR3 nucleotide sequence: TGTGCCAGCTCACCATTCGGGGACAAGGGAGCATACAATGAGCAGTTCTTC.

V gene TRBV5-4 combines with J gene TRBJ2-3; TRBD1 agrees at 9 bases. The V gene's germline CDR1 is SGHNT and CDR2 YYREEE (reference sequence). This CDR3 has 18 residues. V shed 4 bases, J shed 2 bases, and the junction held 14 bases outside the gene matches. The CDR3 is CASSAGQGMPLFTDTQYF. The CDR3 bases are TGTGCCAGCAGCGCTGGACAGGGGATGCCCCTCTTCACAGATACGCAGTATTTT.

This clone has just a few counts. The V call is TRBV5-1, the J call TRBJ1-6; 9 bases align to TRBD1. Germline CDR1 reads SGHRS; CDR2 reads YFSETQ. CDR3 size: 15 residues. Trimming removed 7 bases from V and 5 bases from J; junction bases left unmatched: 7. The CDR3 loop reads CASSAGTGNNSPLHF. The CDR3 coding sequence is TGCGCCAGCTCAGCAGGGACAGGGAATAATTCACCCCTCCACTTT.

This clone was observed once. Other DNA sequences of this sample code for an identical CDR3. This chain joins TRBV6-5 and TRBJ2-7; 7 bases fit TRBD2. The CDR3 is 14 amino acids. After removal of 0 bases from V and 2 bases from J, the junction contained 1 base not matched to a gene. CDR1 MNHEY and CDR2 SVGAGI come from the germline V gene. This CDR3 is CASSYSGRAYEQYF. As DNA, the CDR3 is TGTGCCAGCAGTTACTCGGGGAGGGCCTACGAGCAGTACTTC.

V usage is TRBV2 and J usage is TRBJ2-1; weak D call: TRBD1 (6 bases). Germline CDR1 is SNHLY and CDR2 is FYNNEI. The CDR3 has 18 amino acids. The V end lost 6 bases, the J end lost 1 base, and 22 bases lay between the germline ends. The CDR3 is CASSRVRGWGRSYNEQFF. CDR3 DNA sequence: TGTGCCAGCAGCCGAGTCAGGGGTTGGGGTCGATCCTACAATGAGCAGTTCTTC.

The J gene is TRBJ2-3, the V gene TRBV6-6, with 10 bases that match TRBD2. Per the germline V gene, CDR1 is MNHNY and CDR2 is SVGAGI (reference sequence). Trimming cost V 6 bases and J 3 bases; bases outside gene matches: 3. The CDR3 consists of 14 residues. The CDR3 DNA follows: TGTGCCAGCAGAAGGACTAGCGGAACAGATACGCAGTATTTT. It specifies CASRRTSGTDTQYF.

V and J are TRBV18 and TRBJ2-2; D not certain. In germline, CDR1 is KGHSH, CDR2 LQKENI. With 1 base removed from V and 5 bases from J, the gap between germline ends came to 8 bases. The CDR3 totals 14 residues. The CDR3 reads CASSPLVGTGELFF. The CDR3 DNA reads TGTGCCAGCTCACCACTAGTCGGGACCGGGGAGCTGTTTTTT.

This rearrangement joins TRBV29-1 to TRBJ2-3; TRBD2 aligns across 11 bases. The CDR3 totals 15 residues. V was pared by 4 bases and J by 1 base, with 4 bases of the junction left unmatched. Germline V CDR1 and CDR2: SQVTM, ANQGSEA. CDR3 bases: TGCAGCGTTGCCCAACTAGCGGGGGGCACAGATACGCAGTATTTT. It codes for CSVAQLAGGTDTQYF.

This clone has only a few counts. The V gene is TRBV4-3, the J gene TRBJ2-7; TRBD1 agrees at 10 bases. Germline V gene data show CDR1 as LGHNA and CDR2 as YSLEER. The CDR3 covers 15 residues. V lost 0 bases, J lost 6 bases, and 5 bases stayed unmatched. CDR3 sequence reads: CASSQDRDRGIEQYF. The CDR3 DNA reads TGCGCCAGCAGCCAAGATCGGGACAGGGGCATCGAGCAGTACTTC.

The J gene is TRBJ1-3, the V gene TRBV27; D gene ambiguous. Germline assignment: CDR1 MNHEY and CDR2 SMNVEV (reference sequence). Trimming took off 2 bases at V and 1 base at J, with 3 bases between the two ends. The CDR3 sequence is 13 residues long. This CDR3 reads CASSLTSGNTIYF. As DNA, the CDR3 is TGTGCCAGCAGTTTAACTTCTGGAAACACCATATATTTT.

This clone was found a few times. V is TRBV6-5 and J is TRBJ2-7; 7 bases line up with TRBD2. The CDR3 runs 14 residues. Germline values: CDR1 MNHEY, CDR2 SVGAGI. The J segment lost 4 bases and the V segment lost 6 bases, leaving 9 bases of the junction unmatched. The CDR3 loop reads CASSQGLGAYEQYF. In DNA, the CDR3 is TGTGCCAGCAGCCAAGGACTAGGGGCGTACGAGCAGTACTTC.

This clone turned up a few times. V usage is TRBV10-3 and J usage is TRBJ1-1; D is unresolved. V lost 0 bases to trimming and J lost 1 base, with 12 bases between them. The CDR3 covers 16 residues. Germline V CDR1 and CDR2: ENHRY, SYGVKD. As DNA, the CDR3 is TGTGCCATCAGTGAGTCGCTGCGGGCGCGGAACACTGAAGCTTTCTTT. It yields the protein CAISESLRARNTEAFF.

V is TRBV6-2 or TRBV6-3 and J is TRBJ1-5; D is uncertain. The CDR3 has 14 amino acids. V was trimmed by 3 bases and J by 3 bases, leaving 9 bases between them. CDR1 is MNHEY and CDR2 is SVGEGT in the germline V gene. The CDR3 reads CASSYWQVNQPQHF. CDR3 nucleotides: TGTGCCAGCAGTTATTGGCAGGTCAATCAGCCCCAGCATTTT.

The chain has TRBV7-9 and TRBJ1-1; D is possibly TRBD1 (5 bases). V gave up 5 bases and J gave up 3 bases, with 16 bases separating them. Germline V gene lookup returns CDR1 SEHNR and CDR2 FQNEAQ (reference sequence). The length of the CDR3 is 15 residues. The CDR3 is CASSRDLEFYTEAFF. DNA for the CDR3: TGTGCCAGCAGCCGGGACTTAGAGTTTTACACTGAAGCTTTCTTT.

The gene calls are TRBV6-2 or TRBV6-3 and TRBJ2-5; 9 bases are a match to TRBD2. The CDR3 sequence is 17 residues long. Germline V gives CDR1 MNHEY, CDR2 SVGEGT. Losses at the gene ends were 2 bases for V and 1 base for J; bases not matched to a gene: 8. The CDR3 nucleotides read TGTGCCAGCAGTTACATGGGCGGGAGGGCCGGCCAAGAGACCCAGTACTTC. Translation: CASSYMGGRAGQETQYF.

The V and J genes are TRBV6-5 and TRBJ2-7; TRBD1 is a possible D gene (5 bases). V was trimmed by 6 bases and J by 3 bases, leaving 18 bases between them. Germline V CDR1 and CDR2: MNHEY, SVGAGI. The CDR3 runs to 15 residues. The CDR3 loop reads CASSPPRAASYEQYF. The CDR3 DNA is TGTGCCAGCAGCCCCCCCAGGGCGGCCAGCTACGAGCAGTACTTC.

This chain uses TRBV28 with TRBJ1-5, with D hard to call. Germline V gene lookup returns CDR1 MDHEN and CDR2 SYDVKM. V lost 6 bases and J 12 bases, leaving 15 bases between the germline ends. This CDR3 region has 12 residues. The CDR3 DNA sequence: TGTGCCAGCAGATCTCCTTGGAGGCGCCAGCATTTT. This sequence encodes CASRSPWRRQHF.

The J gene is TRBJ1-5, the V gene TRBV27, with 10 positions matching TRBD1. CDR1 and CDR2 from the germline V gene are MNHEY and SMNVEV (reference sequence). With V trimmed by 2 bases and J by 2 bases, 3 bases remained unmatched. The CDR3 loop spans 16 amino acids. Here the CDR3 DNA reads TGTGCCAGCAGTTTAAAGGGGACAGGGGGCAATCAGCCCCAGCATTTT. Protein: CASSLKGTGGNQPQHF.

The chain is built from TRBV9 and TRBJ1-1, with 8 bases that match TRBD1. The CDR3 length is 15 residues. The germline V gene encodes CDR1 SGDLS and CDR2 YYNGEE. With 0 bases clipped from V and 7 bases from J, the junction kept 8 bases outside the gene matches. The CDR3 reads CASSVGGTGRSEAFF. The CDR3 DNA reads as TGTGCCAGCAGCGTAGGGGGGACAGGCCGGAGTGAAGCTTTCTTT.

The genes are TRBV15 and TRBJ2-7; 9 positions match TRBD2. Germline V gene data show CDR1 as LNHNV and CDR2 as YYDKDF (reference sequence). V lost 0 bases and J lost 3; bases outside the gene matches: 3. The CDR3 runs to 15 residues. CDR3: CATSRDPTSGYEQYF. CDR3 nucleotides: TGTGCCACCAGCAGAGATCCGACTAGCGGCTACGAGCAGTACTTC.

This clone appeared a single time. CDR3 DNA sequence: TGTGCCACATTAAGGGGGGGGAGCGACACTGAAGCTTTCTTT. The encoded protein is CATLRGGSDTEAFF. This sequence joins TRBV2 and TRBJ1-1; D might be TRBD1 (6 bases). This CDR3 has 14 amino acids. CDR1 SNHLY and CDR2 FYNNEI come from the germline V gene. V lost 10 bases to trimming and J lost 3 bases, with 18 bases between them.

This chain joins TRBV7-8 and TRBJ1-5, with D tentatively TRBD1 (5 bases). The V gene lost 4 bases and the J gene lost 0 bases, with 10 bases spanning the gap. Germline V gene sequence: CDR1 SGHVS, CDR2 FQNEAQ. The CDR3 extends over 15 amino acids. The DNA of the CDR3 is TGTGCCAGCAGCTCCAGGGTTAGTAGCAATCAGCCCCAGCATTTT. Translated: CASSSRVSSNQPQHF.